One and the same sample provided the 7 T cell receptor beta chains below, sequenced in a study of blood T cells in healthy people across ages. Primed by a sample-barcoded 5' primer and a J-beta primer mix, a second PCR proceeded for about 7 to 11 cycles. TCRdb redid the calling of the 5' RACE reads with MiXCR, one entry per CDR3 protein. The data show around 1,700,000 distinct CDR3 sequences, with roughly 27% seen just once and over 7% held by the top ten. The sequenced sample was blood. The receptors derive from a woman in her twenties or thirties in good health.

V gene TRBV15 combines with J gene TRBJ2-2; D possibly uses TRBD1 or TRBD2 (5 bases each). Germline loops: CDR1 LNHNV, CDR2 YYDKDF (reference sequence). Between the trimmed V and J ends, which lost 3 bases and 5 bases, there was a span of 7 bases. CDR3 length: 13 residues. In DNA form, the CDR3 reads TGTGCCACCAGCAGGAGGGGAACCGGGGAGCTGTTTTTT. Translating it yields CATSRRGTGELFF.

This sequence joins TRBV5-1 and TRBJ2-3, with D uncertain. The V end lost 2 bases, the J end lost 2 bases, and 6 bases lay between the germline ends. Germline assignment: CDR1 SGHRS and CDR2 YFSETQ. This CDR3 spans 13 amino acids. CDR3 nucleotide sequence: TGCGCCAGCAGCTTCAGCAACACAGATACGCAGTATTTT. This sequence encodes CASSFSNTDTQYF.

The sample holds a few counts of this clonotype. The chain employs TRBV7-2 and TRBJ2-1; 9 bases map to TRBD2. J was trimmed by 4 bases and V by 7 bases; bases with no gene match: 8. Germline values: CDR1 SGHTA, CDR2 FQGNSA. The length of the CDR3 is 15 residues. CDR3 DNA sequence: TGTGCCAGCAAGCCGGCGGGAGGGCAGTACAATGAGCAGTTCTTC. It is translated as CASKPAGGQYNEQFF. Drawing the rest from reference TRBV7-2 and TRBJ2-1, the complete variable domain is GAGVSQSPSNKVTEKGKDVELRCDPISGHTALYWYRQSLGQGLEFLIYFQGNSAPDKSGLPSDRFSAERTGGSVSTLTIQRTQQEDSAVYLCASKPAGGQYNEQFFGPGTRLTVL.

Concerning this clonotype: A read error is possible here, since a much larger clone lies one base away. V gene TRBV20-1 combines with J gene TRBJ2-3, with D hard to call. CDR3 size: 12 residues. Germline CDR1 is DFQATT and CDR2 is SNEGSKA (reference sequence). V shed 3 bases and J shed 6 bases, with 10 bases lying between them. The CDR3 sequence is CSASGECDTQYF. CDR3 coding DNA: TGCAGTGCTAGTGGAGAGTGCGATACGCAGTATTTT.

The rearrangement links TRBV7-9 to TRBJ1-1, with TRBD1 matching over 8 bases. The CDR3 has 15 residues. V dropped 7 bases and J dropped 3; count of bases not matched to a gene: 10. Germline CDR1 is SEHNR and CDR2 is FQNEAQ (reference sequence). CDR3 DNA sequence: TGTGCCAGCACCACCGGGACAGGCCTGGACACTGAAGCTTTCTTT. Translating gives CASTTGTGLDTEAFF.

This clonotype was seen more than once but under ten times. The rearrangement uses TRBV6-5 and TRBJ2-5, with a weak D call TRBD2 (5 bases). The tail of the sequence fits TRBJ2-7 better, so the J call may be wrong. Per germline, CDR1 MNHEY and CDR2 SVGAGI. There are 12 residues in the CDR3. The CDR3 loop reads CASTGGSGEQYF. CDR3 nucleotides: TGTGCCAGCACTGGAGGATCGGGCGAGCAGTACTTC.

The chain combines TRBV7-9 with TRBJ2-1; D may be TRBD2 (5 bases). The CDR3 extends over 16 amino acids. V lost 11 bases, J lost 5 bases, and 25 bases lay in between. Germline V gene sequence: CDR1 SEHNR, CDR2 FQNEAQ (reference sequence). The CDR3 region is CAVSQISWERDNEQFF. The CDR3 coding sequence is TGTGCCGTCAGCCAAATATCGTGGGAGAGGGACAATGAGCAGTTCTTC.